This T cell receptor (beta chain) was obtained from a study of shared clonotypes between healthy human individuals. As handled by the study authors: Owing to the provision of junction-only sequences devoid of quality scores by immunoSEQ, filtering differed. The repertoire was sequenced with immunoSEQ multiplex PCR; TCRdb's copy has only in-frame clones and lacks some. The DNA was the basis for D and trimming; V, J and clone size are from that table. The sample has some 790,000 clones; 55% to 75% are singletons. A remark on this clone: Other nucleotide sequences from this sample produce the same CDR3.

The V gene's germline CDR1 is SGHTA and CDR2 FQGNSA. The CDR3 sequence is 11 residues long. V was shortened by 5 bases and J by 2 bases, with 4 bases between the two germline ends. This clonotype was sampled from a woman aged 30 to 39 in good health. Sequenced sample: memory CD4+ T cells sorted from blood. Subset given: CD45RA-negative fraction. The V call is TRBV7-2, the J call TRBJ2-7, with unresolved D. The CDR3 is CASSNTYEQYF. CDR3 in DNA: TGTGCCAGCAGCAACACCTACGAGCAGTACTTC.